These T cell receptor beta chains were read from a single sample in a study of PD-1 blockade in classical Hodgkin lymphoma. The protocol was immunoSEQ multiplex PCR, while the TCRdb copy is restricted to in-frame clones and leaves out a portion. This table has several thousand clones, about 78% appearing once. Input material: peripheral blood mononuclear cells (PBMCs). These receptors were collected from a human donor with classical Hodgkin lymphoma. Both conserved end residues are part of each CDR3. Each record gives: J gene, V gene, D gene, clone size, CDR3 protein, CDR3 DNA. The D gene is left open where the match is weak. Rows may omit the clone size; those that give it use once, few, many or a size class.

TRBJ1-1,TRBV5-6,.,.,CASSLVRGRAFF,TGTGCCAGCAGCTTGGTACGGGGAAGGGCTTTCTTT
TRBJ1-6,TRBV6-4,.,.,CASSDGSYNSPLHF,TGTGCCAGCAGTGATGGCAGCTATAATTCACCCCTCCACTTT
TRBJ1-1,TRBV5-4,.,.,CASSLPKGNTEAFF,TGTGCCAGCAGCTTGCCTAAGGGGAACACTGAAGCTTTCTTT
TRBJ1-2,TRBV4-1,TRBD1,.,CASSQDKGATAGQGDYGYTF,TGCGCCAGCAGCCAAGATAAGGGGGCAACCGCGGGACAGGGGGACTATGGCTACACCTTC
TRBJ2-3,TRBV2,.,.,CASSEFRGIDTQYF,TGTGCCAGCAGTGAGTTCCGGGGGATAGATACGCAGTATTTT
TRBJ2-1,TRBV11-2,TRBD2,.,CASSSGGLAGFSSYNEQFF,TGTGCCAGCAGCTCCGGGGGACTAGCGGGTTTCAGCTCCTACAATGAGCAGTTCTTC
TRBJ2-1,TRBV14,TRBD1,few,CASSLGQGYNEQFF,TGTGCCAGCAGCCTCGGACAGGGTTACAATGAGCAGTTCTTC
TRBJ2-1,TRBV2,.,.,CASRARGGSPLYNEQFF,TGTGCCAGCAGGGCCCGGGGCGGGTCCCCGCTCTACAATGAGCAGTTCTTC
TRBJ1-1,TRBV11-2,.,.,CASSLTGPTEAFF,TGTGCCAGCAGCTTAACAGGGCCCACTGAAGCTTTCTTT
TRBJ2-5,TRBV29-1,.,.,CSVGVPGGNEETQYF,TGCAGCGTTGGAGTCCCGGGCGGGAATGAAGAGACCCAGTACTTC
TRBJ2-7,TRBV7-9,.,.,CASSLDALYEQYF,TGTGCCAGCAGCTTGGACGCACTCTACGAGCAGTACTTC
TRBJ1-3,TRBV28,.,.,CASSSSILRGNTIYF,TGTGCCAGCAGTTCTAGCATCCTGAGAGGAAACACCATATATTTT
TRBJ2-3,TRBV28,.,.,CASSQRHTDTQYF,TGTGCCAGCAGCCAGAGGCACACAGATACGCAGTATTTT
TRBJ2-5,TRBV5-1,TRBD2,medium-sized,CASSNGLAGQETQYF,TGCGCCAGCAGCAACGGACTAGCGGGACAAGAGACCCAGTACTTC
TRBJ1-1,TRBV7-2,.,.,CASSPLLAYEEAFF,TGTGCCAGCAGCCCTCTATTGGCGTATGAGGAAGCTTTCTTT
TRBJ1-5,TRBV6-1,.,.,CASSEVGGTGNQPQHF,TGTGCCAGCAGTGAAGTTGGGGGGACGGGCAATCAGCCCCAGCATTTT
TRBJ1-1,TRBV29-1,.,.,CSVEVGGRGAFF,TGCAGCGTTGAAGTGGGTGGCAGGGGTGCTTTCTTT
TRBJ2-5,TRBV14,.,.,CASSQVGQETQYF,TGTGCCAGCAGCCAAGTAGGCCAAGAGACCCAGTACTTC
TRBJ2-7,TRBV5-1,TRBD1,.,CASSSTGVSYEQYF,TGCGCCAGCAGCTCTACAGGGGTCTCCTACGAGCAGTACTTC
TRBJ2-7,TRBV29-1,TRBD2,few,CSVAGLAGGHEQYF,TGCAGCGTGGCCGGACTAGCGGGAGGACACGAGCAGTACTTC
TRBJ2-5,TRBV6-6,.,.,CASTSSASGRQYF,TGTGCCAGCACCTCCTCGGCTTCTGGTCGTCAGTACTTC
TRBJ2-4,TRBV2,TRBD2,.,CASNDGLAGGGNIQYF,TGTGCCAGCAACGATGGACTAGCGGGAGGGGGAAACATTCAGTACTTC
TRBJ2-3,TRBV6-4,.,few,CASSEQGGADTQYF,TGTGCCAGCAGTGAACAGGGTGGGGCAGATACGCAGTATTTT
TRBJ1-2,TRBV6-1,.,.,CASSEWARGGVGYTF,TGTGCCAGCAGTGAATGGGCCAGGGGCGGTGTTGGCTACACCTTC
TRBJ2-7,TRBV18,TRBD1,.,CASSEVAGGEQYF,TGTGCCAGCTCAGAAGTGGCAGGGGGCGAGCAGTACTTC
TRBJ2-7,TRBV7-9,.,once,CAISSSYEQYF,TGTGCCATTAGCAGCTCCTACGAGCAGTACTTC
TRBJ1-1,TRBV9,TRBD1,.,CASSGRDRGFNTEAFF,TGTGCCAGCAGCGGCCGGGACAGGGGGTTCAACACTGAAGCTTTCTTT
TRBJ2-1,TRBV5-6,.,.,CASSPGVVPYNEQFF,TGTGCCAGCAGCCCCGGGGTGGTGCCCTACAATGAGCAGTTCTTC
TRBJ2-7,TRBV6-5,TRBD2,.,CASSPPGLAGDEQYF,TGTGCCAGCAGTCCCCCGGGGCTAGCGGGAGACGAGCAGTACTTC
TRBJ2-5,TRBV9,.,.,CASSSDSQETQYF,TGTGCCAGCAGCTCGGACTCTCAAGAGACCCAGTACTTC
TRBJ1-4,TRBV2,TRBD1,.,CASSETGVDEKLFF,TGTGCCAGCAGCGAGACAGGGGTAGATGAAAAACTGTTTTTT
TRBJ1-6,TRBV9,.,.,CASSVFGTANSPLHF,TGTGCCAGCAGCGTATTCGGGACGGCCAATTCACCCCTCCACTTT
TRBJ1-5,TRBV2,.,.,CASKLTQDQPQHF,TGTGCCAGTAAGCTGACCCAGGATCAGCCCCAGCATTTT
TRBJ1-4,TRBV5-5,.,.,CASSWGRANEKLFF,TGTGCCAGCAGCTGGGGACGGGCAAATGAAAAACTGTTTTTT
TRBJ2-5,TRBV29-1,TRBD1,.,CSGKGGPYGETQYF,TGCAGCGGGAAAGGGGGCCCTTACGGGGAGACCCAGTACTTC
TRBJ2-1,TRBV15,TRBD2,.,CATSRGTSGGAEEQFF,TGTGCCACCAGCAGAGGGACTAGCGGGGGGGCAGAGGAGCAGTTCTTC
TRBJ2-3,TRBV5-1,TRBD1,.,CASSLGRGPSTDTQYF,TGCGCCAGCAGCTTGGGAAGGGGGCCTAGCACAGATACGCAGTATTTT
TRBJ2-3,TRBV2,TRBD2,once,CASSSLAGRGNTQYF,TGTGCCAGCAGTTCTCTAGCGGGACGGGGGAATACGCAGTATTTT
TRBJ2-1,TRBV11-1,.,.,CASSPGGFSYNEQFF,TGTGCCAGCAGCCCCGGGGGTTTCTCCTACAATGAGCAGTTCTTC
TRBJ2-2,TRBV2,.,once,CASSEAEQGNTGELFF,TGTGCCAGCAGTGAGGCGGAACAGGGGAACACCGGGGAGCTGTTTTTT
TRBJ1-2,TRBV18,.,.,CASSPDSIRGYTF,TGTGCCAGCTCACCGGACAGCATTAGAGGCTACACCTTC
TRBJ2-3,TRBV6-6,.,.,CASSLGGTQYF,TGTGCCAGCAGTTTAGGGGGGACGCAGTATTTT
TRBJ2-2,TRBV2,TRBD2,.,CASRLAGLNGELFF,TGTGCCAGCAGGCTAGCGGGGTTGAACGGGGAGCTGTTTTTT
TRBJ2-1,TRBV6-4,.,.,CASSERQIEQFF,TGTGCCAGCAGTGAAAGACAGATTGAGCAGTTCTTC
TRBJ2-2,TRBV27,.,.,CASSLAANTGELFF,TGTGCCAGCAGTTTAGCAGCGAACACCGGGGAGCTGTTTTTT
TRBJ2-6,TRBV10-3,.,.,CAISALQGISSGANVLTF,TGTGCCATCAGTGCCCTACAGGGTATATCGTCTGGGGCCAACGTCCTGACTTTC